This T cell receptor beta chain appears in the sequencing data of a study of shared clonotypes between healthy human individuals. Investigators divided CD4+ cells into CD45RA+ naive and CD45RA-negative memory subsets. The CDR3 is 11 residues long. Germline lookup yields CDR1 KGHSH and CDR2 LQKENI. Deletions cut 4 bases from V and 1 base from J, with 1 base between. Each subset's genomic DNA was shared equally among a number of immunoSEQ plates. The table came from immunoSEQ multiplex PCR; TCRdb's copy has only in-frame clones and leaves some out. The top ten clones hold roughly 1.5% of a sample with over a million clones, approximately 68% of them seen once. A remark on this clone: At the DNA level, this CDR3 is encoded by other sequences in the same sample as well.

The sample comprised memory CD4+ T cells sorted from blood. Subset of the sample: CD45RA-negative fraction. The TCR comes from a man in his late teens or twenties in good health. The V and J genes are TRBV18 and TRBJ2-5; no reliable D call. DNA of the CDR3: TGTGCCAGCTCACTCCAAGAGACCCAGTACTTC. It specifies CASSLQETQYF. The full variable domain, rest sourced from reference TRBV18 and TRBJ2-5, is NAGVMQNPRHLVRRRGQEARLRCSPMKGHSHVYWYRQLPEEGLKFMVYLQKENIIDESGMPKERFSAEFPKEGPSILRIQQVVRGDSAAYFCASSLQETQYFGPGTRLLVL.